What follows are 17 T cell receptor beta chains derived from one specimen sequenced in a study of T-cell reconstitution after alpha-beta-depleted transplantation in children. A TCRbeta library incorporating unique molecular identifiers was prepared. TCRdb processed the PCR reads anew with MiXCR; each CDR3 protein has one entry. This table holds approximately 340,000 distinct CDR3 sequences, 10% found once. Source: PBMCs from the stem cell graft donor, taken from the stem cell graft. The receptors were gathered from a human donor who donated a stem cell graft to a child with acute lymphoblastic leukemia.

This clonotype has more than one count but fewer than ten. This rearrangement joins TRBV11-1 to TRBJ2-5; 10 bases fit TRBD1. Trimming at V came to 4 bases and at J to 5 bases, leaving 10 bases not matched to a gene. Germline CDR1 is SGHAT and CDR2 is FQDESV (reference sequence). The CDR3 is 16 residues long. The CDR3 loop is CASSSFDRGLGETQYF. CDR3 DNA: TGTGCCAGCAGCTCATTCGACAGGGGGCTTGGTGAGACCCAGTACTTC.

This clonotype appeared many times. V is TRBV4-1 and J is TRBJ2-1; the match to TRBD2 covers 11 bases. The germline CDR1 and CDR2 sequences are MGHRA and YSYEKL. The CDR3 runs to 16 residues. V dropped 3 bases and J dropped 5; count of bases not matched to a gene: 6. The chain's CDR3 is CASSHWTSGPNNEQFF. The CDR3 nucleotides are TGCGCCAGCAGCCACTGGACTAGCGGGCCTAACAATGAGCAGTTCTTC.

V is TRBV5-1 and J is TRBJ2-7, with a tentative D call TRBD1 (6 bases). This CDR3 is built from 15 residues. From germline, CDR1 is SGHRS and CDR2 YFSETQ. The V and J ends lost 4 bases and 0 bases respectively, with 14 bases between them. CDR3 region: CASSPGWDNSYEQYF. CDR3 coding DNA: TGCGCCAGCAGCCCCGGGTGGGACAACTCCTACGAGCAGTACTTC.

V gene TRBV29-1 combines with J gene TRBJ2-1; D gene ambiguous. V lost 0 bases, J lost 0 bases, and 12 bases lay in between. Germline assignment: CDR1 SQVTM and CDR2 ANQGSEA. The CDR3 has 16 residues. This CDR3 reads CSVEDLTRSSYNEQFF. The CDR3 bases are TGCAGCGTTGAAGATCTGACGAGGAGCTCCTACAATGAGCAGTTCTTC.

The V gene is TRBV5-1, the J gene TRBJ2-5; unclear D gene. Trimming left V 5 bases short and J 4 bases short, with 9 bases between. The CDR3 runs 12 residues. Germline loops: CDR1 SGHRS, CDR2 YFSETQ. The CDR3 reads CASRGQRETQYF. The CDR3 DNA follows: TGCGCCAGCAGGGGCCAGAGAGAGACCCAGTACTTC.

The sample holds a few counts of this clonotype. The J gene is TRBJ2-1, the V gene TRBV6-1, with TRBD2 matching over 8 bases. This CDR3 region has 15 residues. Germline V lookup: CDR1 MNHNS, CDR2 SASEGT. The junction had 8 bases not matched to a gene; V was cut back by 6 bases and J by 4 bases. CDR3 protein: CASRSTSGYYNEQFF. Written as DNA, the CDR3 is TGTGCCAGCAGGTCAACTAGCGGATATTACAATGAGCAGTTCTTC.

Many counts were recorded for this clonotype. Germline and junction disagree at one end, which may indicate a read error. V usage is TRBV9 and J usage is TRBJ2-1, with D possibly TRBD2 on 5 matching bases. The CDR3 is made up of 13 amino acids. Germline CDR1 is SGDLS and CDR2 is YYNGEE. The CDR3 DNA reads TGTGCCAGCAGCCTGGACTCCAACAATGAGCAGTTCTTC. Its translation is CASSLDSNNEQFF.

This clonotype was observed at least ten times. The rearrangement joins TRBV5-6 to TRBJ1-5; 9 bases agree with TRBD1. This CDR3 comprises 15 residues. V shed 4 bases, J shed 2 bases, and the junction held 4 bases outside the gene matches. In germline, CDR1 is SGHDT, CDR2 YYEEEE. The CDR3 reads CASSADRGGNQPQHF. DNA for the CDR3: TGTGCCAGCAGCGCGGACAGGGGAGGCAATCAGCCCCAGCATTTT.

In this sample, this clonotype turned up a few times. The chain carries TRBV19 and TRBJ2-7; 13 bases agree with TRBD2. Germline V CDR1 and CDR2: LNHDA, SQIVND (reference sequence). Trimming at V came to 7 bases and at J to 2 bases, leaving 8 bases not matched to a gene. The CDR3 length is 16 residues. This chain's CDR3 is CASTKGLAGAPYEQYF. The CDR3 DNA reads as TGTGCCAGTACCAAAGGACTAGCGGGAGCCCCCTACGAGCAGTACTTC.

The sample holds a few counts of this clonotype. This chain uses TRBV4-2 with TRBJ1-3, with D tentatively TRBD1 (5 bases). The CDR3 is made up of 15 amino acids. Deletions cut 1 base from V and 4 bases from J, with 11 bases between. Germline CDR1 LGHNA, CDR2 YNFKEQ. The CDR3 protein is CASSQGGARGNTIYF. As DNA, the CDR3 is TGTGCCAGCAGCCAAGGTGGGGCTAGGGGAAACACCATATATTTT.

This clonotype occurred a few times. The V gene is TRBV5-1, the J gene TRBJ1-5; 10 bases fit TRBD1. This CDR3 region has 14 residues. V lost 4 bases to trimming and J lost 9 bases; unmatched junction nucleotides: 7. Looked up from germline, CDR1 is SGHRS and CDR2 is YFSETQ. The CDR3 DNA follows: TGCGCCAGCAGCAAGACAGGGGGCGAAGGGCCCCAGCATTTT. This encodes CASSKTGGEGPQHF.

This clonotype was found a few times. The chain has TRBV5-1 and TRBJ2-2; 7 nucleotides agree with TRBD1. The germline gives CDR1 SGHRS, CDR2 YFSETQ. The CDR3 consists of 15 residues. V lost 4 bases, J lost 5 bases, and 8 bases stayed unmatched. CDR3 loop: CASSLDRVRTGELFF. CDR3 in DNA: TGCGCCAGCAGCCTCGACAGGGTCCGAACCGGGGAGCTGTTTTTT.

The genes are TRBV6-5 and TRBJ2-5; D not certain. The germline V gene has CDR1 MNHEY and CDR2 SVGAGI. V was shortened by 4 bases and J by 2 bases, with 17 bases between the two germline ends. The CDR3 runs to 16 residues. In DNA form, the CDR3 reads TGTGCCAGCAGTTCATACGCGACCCCTACTCAAGAGACCCAGTACTTC. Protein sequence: CASSSYATPTQETQYF.

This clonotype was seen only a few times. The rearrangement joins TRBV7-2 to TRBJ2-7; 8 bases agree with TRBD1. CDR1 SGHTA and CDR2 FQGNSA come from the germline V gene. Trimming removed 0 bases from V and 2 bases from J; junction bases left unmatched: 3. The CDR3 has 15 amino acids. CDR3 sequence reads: CASSLASRGPYEQYF. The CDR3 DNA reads TGTGCCAGCAGCTTAGCGTCCAGGGGGCCCTACGAGCAGTACTTC.

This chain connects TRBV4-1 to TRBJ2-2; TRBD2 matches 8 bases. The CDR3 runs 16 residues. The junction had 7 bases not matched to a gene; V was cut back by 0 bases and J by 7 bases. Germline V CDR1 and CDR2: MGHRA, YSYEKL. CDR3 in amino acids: CASSQEATGGNGELFF. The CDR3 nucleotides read TGCGCCAGCAGCCAAGAAGCGACGGGAGGGAACGGGGAGCTGTTTTTT.

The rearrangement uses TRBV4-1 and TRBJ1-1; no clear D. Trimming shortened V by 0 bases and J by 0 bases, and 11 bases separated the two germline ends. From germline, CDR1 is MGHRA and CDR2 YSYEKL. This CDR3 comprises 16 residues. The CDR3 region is CASSQDGVGMNTEAFF. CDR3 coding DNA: TGCGCCAGCAGCCAAGACGGTGTAGGGATGAACACTGAAGCTTTCTTT.

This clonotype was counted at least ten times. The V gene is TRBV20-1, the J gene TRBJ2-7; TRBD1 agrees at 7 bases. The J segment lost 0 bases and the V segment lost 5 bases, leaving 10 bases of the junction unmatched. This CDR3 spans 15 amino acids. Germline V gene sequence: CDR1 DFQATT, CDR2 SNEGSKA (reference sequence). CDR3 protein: CSARPDRVSSYEQYF. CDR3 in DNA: TGCAGTGCTCGCCCCGACAGGGTGAGCTCCTACGAGCAGTACTTC.